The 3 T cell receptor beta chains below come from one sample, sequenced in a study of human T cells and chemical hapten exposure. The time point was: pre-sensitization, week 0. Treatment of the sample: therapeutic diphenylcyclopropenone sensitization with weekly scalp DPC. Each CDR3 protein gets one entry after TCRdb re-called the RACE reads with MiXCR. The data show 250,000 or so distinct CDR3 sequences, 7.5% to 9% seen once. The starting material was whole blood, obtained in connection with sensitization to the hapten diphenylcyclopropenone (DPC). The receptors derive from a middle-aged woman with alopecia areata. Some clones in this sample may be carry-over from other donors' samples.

DNA of the CDR3: TGTGCCAGCAGCTACCGGGACAGTAAGGAGTTCTTC. Its protein is CASSYRDSKEFF. The V and J genes are TRBV6-2 or TRBV6-3 and TRBJ2-1; 7 bases map to TRBD1. Trimming at V came to 6 bases and at J to 14 bases, leaving 10 bases not matched to a gene. Germline CDR1 reads MNHEY; CDR2 reads SVGEGT. This CDR3 is built from 12 residues.

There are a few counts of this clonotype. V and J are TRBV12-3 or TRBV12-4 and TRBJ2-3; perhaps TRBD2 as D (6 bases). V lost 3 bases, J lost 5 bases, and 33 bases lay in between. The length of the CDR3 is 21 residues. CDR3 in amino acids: CASSFLLGSGRSRAGLDTQYF. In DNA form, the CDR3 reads TGTGCCAGCAGTTTCCTTCTTGGTAGCGGTCGTAGCAGGGCCGGCTTAGATACGCAGTATTTT.

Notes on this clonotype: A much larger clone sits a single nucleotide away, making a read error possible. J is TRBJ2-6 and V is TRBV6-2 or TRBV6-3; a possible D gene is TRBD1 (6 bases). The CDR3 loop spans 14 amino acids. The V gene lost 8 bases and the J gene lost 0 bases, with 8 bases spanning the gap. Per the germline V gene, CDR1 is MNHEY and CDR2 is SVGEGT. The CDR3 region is CASGQSSGANVLTF. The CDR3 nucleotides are TGTGCCAGCGGACAGAGCTCTGGGGCCAACGTCCTGACTTTC.